This note documents a single TCR beta chain sequence. Trimming cost V 0 bases and J 1 base, with 8 bases left between them. The CDR3 length is 14 residues. Germline V CDR1 and CDR2: GTSNPN, SVGIG (reference sequence). The data are from a study of blood T cell repertoires in COVID-19. TCRdb's table, derived via immunoSEQ multiplex PCR, lists solely in-frame clones and lacks some. This sample has tens of thousands of clones; about nine tenths occur once, and the top ten carry under 6%. This clonotype was obtained from a human donor in a cohort sampled during active COVID-19. Sequenced sample: peripheral blood. The rearrangement uses TRBV30 and TRBJ2-3, with D perhaps matching TRBD1 (6 bases). The CDR3 DNA sequence: TGTGCCTGGAGTGTACGGACAGGCACAGATACGCAGTATTTT. Amino acids: CAWSVRTGTDTQYF.